The rows below give T cell receptor beta chains drawn from one sample of a study of blood T cell repertoires in COVID-19. Clones were sequenced by immunoSEQ multiplex PCR, and TCRdb holds only the in-frame ones, with some missing. Of 100,000 to 150,000 clones listed, over 75% are singletons. Sequenced material: peripheral blood. The receptors were sampled from a man between 25 and 39 years old with COVID-19, enrolled during active disease. The CDR3 runs from the conserved cysteine through the conserved F or W. Fields, in order: V gene, J gene, clone size, D gene, CDR3 length, CDR3 DNA, CDR3 protein. D genes are given only for firm matches. Size values are once, few and many counts, or a class for expanded clones, and some rows have none.

v_gene: TRBV20-1
j_gene: TRBJ2-3
abundance: -
d_gene: TRBD2
len: 15
CDR3nt: TGCAGTGCTAGTTGGGCTAGCGGCGACACAGATACGCAGTATTTT
CDR3aa: CSASWASGDTDTQYF

v_gene: TRBV9
j_gene: TRBJ2-4
abundance: -
d_gene: TRBD1
len: 16
CDR3nt: TGTGCCAGCAGCGTAGACGCTGGACAGGGCCGAGTCATTCAGTACTTC
CDR3aa: CASSVDAGQGRVIQYF

v_gene: TRBV4-1
j_gene: TRBJ1-3
abundance: -
d_gene: TRBD1
len: 17
CDR3nt: TGCGCCAGCAGCCCCCTACCGGGACAGGGGGCTGGAAACACCATATATTTT
CDR3aa: CASSPLPGQGAGNTIYF

v_gene: TRBV2
j_gene: TRBJ2-3
abundance: -
d_gene: -
len: 13
CDR3nt: TGTGCCAGCAGTGCTAGCAACACAGATACGCAGTATTTT
CDR3aa: CASSASNTDTQYF

v_gene: TRBV28
j_gene: TRBJ1-5
abundance: -
d_gene: -
len: 11
CDR3nt: TGTGCCAGCAGCCGTAATCAGCCCCAGCATTTT
CDR3aa: CASSRNQPQHF

v_gene: TRBV5-1
j_gene: TRBJ2-7
abundance: -
d_gene: TRBD2
len: 12
CDR3nt: TGCGCCAGTACCTGGGGAGGGACCGAGCAGTACTTC
CDR3aa: CASTWGGTEQYF

v_gene: TRBV6-1
j_gene: TRBJ2-6
abundance: few
d_gene: -
len: 16
CDR3nt: TGTGCCAGCAGTGACCAGAGGAGCTCTGGGGCCAACGTCCTGACTTTC
CDR3aa: CASSDQRSSGANVLTF

v_gene: TRBV4-1
j_gene: TRBJ2-1
abundance: -
d_gene: -
len: 18
CDR3nt: TGCGCCAGCAGCCAAGATCCCCAAGCGCGGAGCCTATACAATGAGCAGTTCTTC
CDR3aa: CASSQDPQARSLYNEQFF

v_gene: TRBV2
j_gene: TRBJ2-5
abundance: -
d_gene: TRBD2
len: 13
CDR3nt: TGTGCCAGCAGACTAGCGGAGCAAGAGACCCAGTACTTC
CDR3aa: CASRLAEQETQYF

v_gene: TRBV25-1
j_gene: TRBJ1-4
abundance: -
d_gene: -
len: 13
CDR3nt: TGTGCCAGCAGTGGTCTCTCGCAGGAAAAACTGTTTTTT
CDR3aa: CASSGLSQEKLFF

v_gene: TRBV4-2
j_gene: TRBJ1-6
abundance: -
d_gene: TRBD1
len: 16
CDR3nt: TGTGCCAGCAGCCAAGCCCTGGGACAGGGGAATTCACCCCTCCACTTT
CDR3aa: CASSQALGQGNSPLHF

v_gene: TRBV6-5
j_gene: TRBJ2-1
abundance: -
d_gene: -
len: 12
CDR3nt: TGTGCCAGCCAGGGTAACTACAATGAGCAGTTCTTC
CDR3aa: CASQGNYNEQFF

v_gene: TRBV27
j_gene: TRBJ1-5
abundance: few
d_gene: -
len: 14
CDR3nt: TGTGCCAGCAGTTTTGGGGGGAATGATCAGCCCCAGCATTTT
CDR3aa: CASSFGGNDQPQHF

v_gene: TRBV5-6
j_gene: TRBJ2-3
abundance: -
d_gene: -
len: 16
CDR3nt: TGTGCCAGCAGCTTGGGCGGCAGGGGGGTCGCAGATACGCAGTATTTT
CDR3aa: CASSLGGRGVADTQYF

v_gene: TRBV6-5
j_gene: TRBJ2-5
abundance: -
d_gene: -
len: 12
CDR3nt: TGTGCCAGCGGGCGCCTACAAGAGACCCAGTACTTC
CDR3aa: CASGRLQETQYF

v_gene: TRBV5-6
j_gene: TRBJ1-5
abundance: -
d_gene: -
len: 16
CDR3nt: TGTGCCAGCAGCTTGGGAGCCGGGATAAAAGATCAGCCCCAGCATTTT
CDR3aa: CASSLGAGIKDQPQHF

v_gene: TRBV2
j_gene: TRBJ1-2
abundance: -
d_gene: -
len: 13
CDR3nt: TGTGCCAGCAGTGTGGAGGGGAACTATGGCTACACCTTC
CDR3aa: CASSVEGNYGYTF

v_gene: TRBV7-2
j_gene: TRBJ2-1
abundance: -
d_gene: TRBD2
len: 15
CDR3nt: TGTGCCAGCAGCTCGGGGACTAGCGGGTCGGGTGAGCAGTTCTTC
CDR3aa: CASSSGTSGSGEQFF

v_gene: TRBV6-1
j_gene: TRBJ1-5
abundance: -
d_gene: -
len: 15
CDR3nt: TGTGCCAGCAGTGAACCGTATCTTTCGACACAGCCCCAGCATTTT
CDR3aa: CASSEPYLSTQPQHF

v_gene: TRBV9
j_gene: TRBJ1-2
abundance: once
d_gene: -
len: 15
CDR3nt: TGTGCCAGCAGCGTAGGAACAGGCCGCAACTATGGCTACACCTTC
CDR3aa: CASSVGTGRNYGYTF

v_gene: TRBV2
j_gene: TRBJ1-4
abundance: -
d_gene: -
len: 15
CDR3nt: TGTGCCAGCAGTTCACGGAGCCAACCTAATGAAAAACTGTTTTTT
CDR3aa: CASSSRSQPNEKLFF

v_gene: TRBV18
j_gene: TRBJ1-3
abundance: -
d_gene: -
len: 17
CDR3nt: TGTGCCAGCTCACTACAAGACGCAGGCATCTCTGGAAACACCATATATTTT
CDR3aa: CASSLQDAGISGNTIYF

v_gene: TRBV7-2
j_gene: TRBJ2-5
abundance: -
d_gene: -
len: 17
CDR3nt: TGTGCCAGCACCGCCAGCTCTCAAGGGGTGTACCAAGAGACCCAGTACTTC
CDR3aa: CASTASSQGVYQETQYF

v_gene: TRBV10-3
j_gene: TRBJ2-2
abundance: -
d_gene: -
len: 12
CDR3nt: TGTGCCACAAAGGGGCGTACCGGGGAGCTGTTTTTT
CDR3aa: CATKGRTGELFF

v_gene: TRBV19
j_gene: TRBJ1-4
abundance: -
d_gene: TRBD1
len: 14
CDR3nt: TGTGCCAGTAGTCATCGACAGGGTCGGGAAAAACTGTTTTTT
CDR3aa: CASSHRQGREKLFF

v_gene: TRBV30
j_gene: TRBJ1-5
abundance: -
d_gene: -
len: 12
CDR3nt: TGTGCCTGGAGTGCTGGGGGCGAGCCCCAGCATTTT
CDR3aa: CAWSAGGEPQHF

v_gene: TRBV11-3
j_gene: TRBJ1-1
abundance: -
d_gene: -
len: 16
CDR3nt: TGTGCCAGCAGCTTGATCATGGGACAAATGAACACTGAAGCTTTCTTT
CDR3aa: CASSLIMGQMNTEAFF

v_gene: TRBV11-3
j_gene: TRBJ2-3
abundance: -
d_gene: TRBD2
len: 13
CDR3nt: TGTGCCAGCAACCCGGGAGCGGGGTCTACGCAGTATTTT
CDR3aa: CASNPGAGSTQYF

v_gene: TRBV5-8
j_gene: TRBJ2-7
abundance: -
d_gene: TRBD1
len: 14
CDR3nt: TGTGCCAGCAGCTTGCCAACAGGGGAGTACGAGCAGTACTTC
CDR3aa: CASSLPTGEYEQYF

v_gene: TRBV5-1
j_gene: TRBJ1-5
abundance: -
d_gene: -
len: 13
CDR3nt: TGCGCCAGCAGCTTAGAGTTGAATCAGCCCCAGCATTTT
CDR3aa: CASSLELNQPQHF

v_gene: TRBV7-9
j_gene: TRBJ2-1
abundance: -
d_gene: -
len: 15
CDR3nt: TGTGCCAGCAGCTCGGACGGAAGCGGATACAATGAGCAGTTCTTC
CDR3aa: CASSSDGSGYNEQFF

v_gene: TRBV5-5
j_gene: TRBJ2-6
abundance: few
d_gene: -
len: 17
CDR3nt: TGTGCCAGCAGCTTGGATGCGACAGACTCTGGGGCCAACGTCCTGACTTTC
CDR3aa: CASSLDATDSGANVLTF